This is a list of T cell receptor beta chains from one sample in a study of T cell repertoires in cytomegalovirus infection. TCRdb itself ran the reads through MiXCR, one entry per CDR3 protein. The table includes roughly 320,000 distinct CDR3 sequences, around 10% detected once. The sequenced material came from PBMCs. The receptor source for this set is a human donor in good health (CMV status not recorded). Some clones in this sample may be carry-over from other donors' samples. Both conserved end residues are part of each CDR3. The order of the fields is clone size, D gene, V gene, J gene, CDR3 DNA, CDR3 protein. A D gene is named only where the DNA matches it firmly. Not every row has a clone size; where given, it reads once, few, many or a size class.

abundance: many
d_gene: NA
v_gene: TRBV5-1
j_gene: TRBJ2-5
CDR3nt: TGCGCCAGCAGCTTGGGCCGGTACCAAGAGACCCAGTACTTC
CDR3aa: CASSLGRYQETQYF

abundance: many
d_gene: NA
v_gene: TRBV5-5
j_gene: TRBJ1-5
CDR3nt: TGTGCCAGCAGCTGGGGCAGGGAAGATCAGCCCCAGCATTTT
CDR3aa: CASSWGREDQPQHF

abundance: many
d_gene: NA
v_gene: TRBV7-7
j_gene: TRBJ2-2
CDR3nt: TGTGCTAGCAGCTTAGGGGGGCCGAACACCGGGGAGCTGTTTTTT
CDR3aa: CASSLGGPNTGELFF

abundance: many
d_gene: NA
v_gene: TRBV9
j_gene: TRBJ2-2
CDR3nt: TGTGCCAGCAGCGTAGACCTTACCGGGGAGCTGTTTTTT
CDR3aa: CASSVDLTGELFF

abundance: many
d_gene: NA
v_gene: TRBV12-3/TRBV12-4
j_gene: TRBJ1-2
CDR3nt: TGTGCCAGCAGTTTAAGTGGGACGGGGCAAGGCTACACCTTC
CDR3aa: CASSLSGTGQGYTF

abundance: NA
d_gene: NA
v_gene: TRBV12-3/TRBV12-4
j_gene: TRBJ2-1
CDR3nt: TGTGCCAGCCTCGGGAGACAGGCCAGCATGTTCTTC
CDR3aa: CASLGRQASMFF

abundance: few
d_gene: NA
v_gene: TRBV3-1
j_gene: TRBJ1-1
CDR3nt: TGTGCCAGCAGCCAAAACAATGGGGACACTGAAGCTTTCTTT
CDR3aa: CASSQNNGDTEAFF

abundance: many
d_gene: TRBD1
v_gene: TRBV7-3
j_gene: TRBJ2-3
CDR3nt: TGTGCCAGCAGCCGGACAGGTCCCGCCGATACGCAGTATTTT
CDR3aa: CASSRTGPADTQYF

abundance: many
d_gene: TRBD1
v_gene: TRBV7-6
j_gene: TRBJ2-6
CDR3nt: TGTGCCAGCAGCCGCCGGACAGGGAATCCTAAACCTGGGGCCAACGTCCTGACTTTC
CDR3aa: CASSRRTGNPKPGANVLTF

abundance: many
d_gene: TRBD2
v_gene: TRBV20-1
j_gene: TRBJ2-2
CDR3nt: TGCAGTGCTAGAGTTTTAGCGGGGGGACCCGGGGAGCTGTTTTTT
CDR3aa: CSARVLAGGPGELFF

abundance: few
d_gene: NA
v_gene: TRBV7-9
j_gene: TRBJ1-6
CDR3nt: TGTGCCAGCAGTAACGGTGCCAATTCACCCCTCCACTTT
CDR3aa: CASSNGANSPLHF

abundance: many
d_gene: NA
v_gene: TRBV6-4
j_gene: TRBJ2-3
CDR3nt: TGTGCCAGCAGCTTGGAGAGCACAGATACGCAGTATTTT
CDR3aa: CASSLESTDTQYF

abundance: many
d_gene: NA
v_gene: TRBV5-1
j_gene: TRBJ2-7
CDR3nt: TGCGCCAGCAGACCTCAGGGCGCTGGGAATTACGAGCAGTACTTC
CDR3aa: CASRPQGAGNYEQYF

abundance: many
d_gene: TRBD1
v_gene: TRBV2
j_gene: TRBJ1-2
CDR3nt: TGTGCCAGCAGTGAAGCAGACAGGGAGGTTAACTATGGCTACACCTTC
CDR3aa: CASSEADREVNYGYTF

abundance: many
d_gene: TRBD1
v_gene: TRBV7-2
j_gene: TRBJ1-6
CDR3nt: TGTGCCAGCAGCTTTACCGGGACAGAGAATTCACCCCTCCACTTT
CDR3aa: CASSFTGTENSPLHF

abundance: many
d_gene: NA
v_gene: TRBV7-6
j_gene: TRBJ2-3
CDR3nt: TGTGCCAGCAGCTTAAGGCGGGGGCCCACAGATACGCAGTATTTT
CDR3aa: CASSLRRGPTDTQYF

abundance: few
d_gene: NA
v_gene: TRBV25-1
j_gene: TRBJ2-7
CDR3nt: TGTGCCAGCAGTGATTTCCGGAGCGAGCAGTACTTC
CDR3aa: CASSDFRSEQYF